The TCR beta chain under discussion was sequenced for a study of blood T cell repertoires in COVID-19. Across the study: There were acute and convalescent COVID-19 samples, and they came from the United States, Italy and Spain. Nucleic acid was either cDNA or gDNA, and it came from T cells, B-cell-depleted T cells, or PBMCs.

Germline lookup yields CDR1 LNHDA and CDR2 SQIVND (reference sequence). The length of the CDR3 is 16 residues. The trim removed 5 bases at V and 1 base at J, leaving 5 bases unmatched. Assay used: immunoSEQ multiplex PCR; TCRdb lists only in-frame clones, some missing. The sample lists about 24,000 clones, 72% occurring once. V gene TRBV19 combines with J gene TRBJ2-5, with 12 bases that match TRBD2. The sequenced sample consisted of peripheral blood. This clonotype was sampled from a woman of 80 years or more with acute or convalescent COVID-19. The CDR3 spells CASSPRLAGAQETQYF. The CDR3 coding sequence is TGTGCCAGTAGTCCCCGACTAGCGGGAGCCCAAGAGACCCAGTACTTC.